These 28 T cell receptor beta chains came from one sample sequenced in a study of cytomegalovirus exposure and HLA in healthy donors. The PCR contained 60 Vbeta and 13 Jbeta primers. TCRdb keeps only in-frame clones here, not all; method: immunoSEQ multiplex PCR. Here the sample spans about 190,000 clones, 60% to 80% being singletons. Sequencing used PBMCs. Receptors originate from a young woman in good health and CMV-seronegative.

This chain joins TRBV5-4 and TRBJ2-7, with a tentative D call TRBD1 (6 bases). Trimming removed 2 bases from V and 3 bases from J, with 6 bases in between. The V gene's germline CDR1 is SGHNT and CDR2 YYREEE (reference sequence). The CDR3 sequence is 12 residues long. For the CDR3, the DNA is TGTGCCAGCAGCTTACAGGGCTACGAGCAGTACTTC. Translating gives CASSLQGYEQYF.

The rearrangement uses TRBV30 and TRBJ1-1; TRBD1 might be the D (6 bases). There are 13 residues in the CDR3. Germline values: CDR1 GTSNPN, CDR2 SVGIG (reference sequence). Trimming left V 2 bases short and J 6 bases short, with 13 bases between. CDR3: CAWSLTGFAEAFF. The CDR3 bases are TGTGCCTGGAGTCTAACAGGGTTCGCTGAAGCTTTCTTT.

The V and J genes are TRBV5-6 and TRBJ1-2, with 9 bases aligning to TRBD1. V shed 4 bases, J shed 2 bases, and the junction held 9 bases outside the gene matches. The germline CDR1 and CDR2 sequences are SGHDT and YYEEEE. CDR3 size: 16 residues. The CDR3 nucleotides read TGTGCCAGCAGCGGACCCTGGGACAGGGACAACTATGGCTACACCTTC. Its protein is CASSGPWDRDNYGYTF.

The chain combines TRBV7-6 with TRBJ1-2; 9 nucleotides line up with TRBD1. V was clipped by 4 bases and J by 6 bases; unmatched bases: 6. The CDR3 runs 14 residues. The germline gives CDR1 SGHVS, CDR2 FNYEAQ. DNA of the CDR3: TGTGCCAGCAGCTCCCTACAGGGGGCCCATGGCTACACCTTC. This encodes CASSSLQGAHGYTF.

The chain combines TRBV15 with TRBJ2-5; TRBD2 matches 7 bases. The length of the CDR3 is 15 residues. The V segment lost 4 bases and the J segment 5 bases; nucleotides outside the gene matches: 10. Germline-derived CDR1 and CDR2 are LNHNV and YYDKDF (reference sequence). CDR3 bases: TGTGCCACCAGCATTTCGTCGGGAGGTCTGGAGACCCAGTACTTC. It codes for CATSISSGGLETQYF.

In this sample, this clone turned up a few times. The V call is TRBV5-1, the J call TRBJ2-3; 7 bases agree with TRBD2. V shed 4 bases, J shed 2 bases, and the junction held 10 bases outside the gene matches. This CDR3 has 16 amino acids. The germline V gene encodes CDR1 SGHRS and CDR2 YFSETQ. The CDR3 DNA reads TGCGCCAGCAGCGGGGGGAGCGGGGTAGCCACAGATACGCAGTATTTT. Translation: CASSGGSGVATDTQYF.

V gene TRBV21-1 combines with J gene TRBJ1-1. TRBV21-1 is a documented pseudogene. The CDR3 loop spans 15 amino acids. The CDR3 loop is CASSKERRPNTEAFF. CDR3 sequence (DNA): TGTGCCAGCAGCAAAGAAAGGAGACCGAACACTGAAGCTTTCTTT.

V gene TRBV5-6 combines with J gene TRBJ1-6; 10 positions agree with TRBD1. CDR1 and CDR2 from the germline V gene are SGHDT and YYEEEE. CDR3 length equals 16 residues. J lost 5 bases, V lost 4 bases, and 6 bases had no gene match. The CDR3 DNA is TGTGCCAGCAGCCTACGACAGGGGGCGAATAATTCACCCCTCCACTTT. As protein: CASSLRQGANNSPLHF.

The V gene is TRBV5-1, the J gene TRBJ2-7, with a possible D match to TRBD2 (5 bases). V dropped 0 bases and J dropped 2 bases, with 12 bases sitting between them. Per the germline V gene, CDR1 is SGHRS and CDR2 is YFSETQ. The CDR3 length is 15 residues. CDR3 in amino acids: CASSLAAGETYEQYF. As DNA, the CDR3 is TGCGCCAGCAGCTTGGCCGCGGGCGAGACCTACGAGCAGTACTTC.

The CDR3 sequence is CASSLSYSGTSTYEQYF. The CDR3 region has the DNA TGTGCCAGCAGTTTGTCCTACTCCGGGACTAGCACCTACGAGCAGTACTTC. The gene calls are TRBV27 and TRBJ2-7, with 9 bases that match TRBD2. V gave up 3 bases and J gave up 2 bases; unmatched junction bases: 11. From germline, CDR1 is MNHEY and CDR2 SMNVEV (reference sequence). The CDR3 sequence is 17 residues long.

For the CDR3, the DNA is TGTGCCAGCAGCCAAGATTTAGTCACGGGGAGAAACACCATATATTTT. This translates into CASSQDLVTGRNTIYF. V and J are TRBV14 and TRBJ1-3; D remains unclear. Germline-derived CDR1 and CDR2 are SGHDN and FVKESK. The CDR3 is 16 amino acids. Deletions cut 0 bases from V and 5 bases from J, with 14 bases between.

This chain connects TRBV28 to TRBJ2-7; unclear D gene. Germline assignment: CDR1 MDHEN and CDR2 SYDVKM. The CDR3 has 12 residues. V gave up 8 bases and J gave up 2 bases, with 10 bases separating them. The CDR3 DNA is TGTGCCAGCCACACCCAGACCTACGAGCAGTACTTC. It codes for CASHTQTYEQYF.

The chain recombines TRBV6-1 with TRBJ2-3, with D unresolved. The CDR3 totals 12 residues. CDR1 and CDR2 (germline): MNHNS, SASEGT. V was cut by 6 bases and J by 0 bases, with 4 bases left in between. For the CDR3, the DNA is TGTGCCAGCAGCCAGAGCACAGATACGCAGTATTTT. Translating gives CASSQSTDTQYF.

J is TRBJ2-7 and V is TRBV6-5; TRBD2 aligns across 11 bases. With V trimmed by 4 bases and J by 5 bases, 4 bases remained unmatched. The CDR3 length is 14 residues. Germline CDR1 and CDR2: MNHEY and SVGAGI. CDR3 nucleotide sequence: TGTGCCAGCAGTTTAGCGGGAGGGCCGAACGAGCAGTACTTC. Translating it yields CASSLAGGPNEQYF.

The chain carries TRBV12-2 and TRBJ2-1; the listed D gene, TRBD2, was not tested against the DNA. TRBV12-2 is listed as a pseudogene. The CDR3 totals 17 residues. The CDR3 reads CASRSPGLAGRNNEQFF. For the CDR3, the DNA is TGTGCAAGTCGCTCCCCGGGACTAGCGGGGCGAAACAATGAGCAGTTCTTC.

J is TRBJ2-7 and V is TRBV6-4; 7 bases align to TRBD2. V trimming: 0 bases; J trimming: 5 bases; junction bases outside the gene matches: 4. CDR3 length equals 14 residues. Germline assignment: CDR1 MRHNA and CDR2 SNTAGT. CDR3 sequence (DNA): TGTGCCAGCAGTGACTCTACTAGCGAGGACGAGCAGTACTTC. Protein: CASSDSTSEDEQYF.

The genes are TRBV28 and TRBJ1-2; 12 nucleotides line up with TRBD1. This CDR3 comprises 15 residues. Per germline, CDR1 MDHEN and CDR2 SYDVKM. The V and J ends lost 6 bases and 6 bases, in that order; junction bases with no gene match: 8. This CDR3 reads CASRIRDRGLNGYTF. The CDR3 nucleotides are TGTGCCAGCAGGATCCGGGACAGGGGGCTGAATGGCTACACCTTC.

The chain couples TRBV7-2 to TRBJ2-7; TRBD1 agrees at 9 bases. V shed 4 bases and J 4 bases; nucleotides not matched to a gene: 5. CDR3 size: 14 residues. Germline lookup yields CDR1 SGHTA and CDR2 FQGNSA. The CDR3, as DNA: TGTGCCAGCAGCTATAGGACAGGGGAATACGAGCAGTACTTC. This encodes CASSYRTGEYEQYF.

This clone was observed a handful of times. The chain recombines TRBV5-1 with TRBJ2-7, with 9 positions matching TRBD2. CDR3 length: 16 amino acids. Germline assignment: CDR1 SGHRS and CDR2 YFSETQ. V shed 1 base and J 3 bases; nucleotides not matched to a gene: 8. CDR3 protein: CASSLSIAGALYEQYF. For the CDR3, the DNA is TGCGCCAGCAGCTTGAGTATAGCGGGGGCCCTCTACGAGCAGTACTTC.

The chain recombines TRBV15 with TRBJ2-7, with a weak D call TRBD1 (6 bases). CDR1 is LNHNV, CDR2 YYDKDF, per germline (reference sequence). Trimming removed 4 bases from V and 4 bases from J, with 14 bases in between. This CDR3 has 14 amino acids. The CDR3 DNA follows: TGTGCCACCAGCATTGGACAGATGGGGTACGAGCAGTACTTC. It is translated as CATSIGQMGYEQYF. Full variable domain (outside the CDR3, taken from reference TRBV15 and TRBJ2-7): DAMVIQNPRYQVTQFGKPVTLSCSQTLNHNVMYWYQQKSSQAPKLLFHYYDKDFNNEADTPDNFQSRRPNTSFCFLDIRSPGLGDTAMYLCATSIGQMGYEQYFGPGTRLTVT.

The rearrangement uses TRBV9 and TRBJ2-1, with TRBD2 matching over 8 bases. There are 15 residues in the CDR3. Germline trimming cut 3 bases from V and 7 bases from J; bases unmatched to any gene: 9. Germline assignment: CDR1 SGDLS and CDR2 YYNGEE. The CDR3 sequence: CASSASGGRGNEQFF. DNA of the CDR3: TGTGCCAGCAGCGCCAGCGGGGGCCGTGGAAATGAGCAGTTCTTC. Variable domain in full (rest from reference TRBV9 and TRBJ2-1): DSGVTQTPKHLITATGQRVTLRCSPRSGDLSVYWYQQSLDQGLQFLIQYYNGEERAKGNILERFSAQQFPDLHSELNLSSLELGDSALYFCASSASGGRGNEQFFGPGTRLTVL.

As regards this clone: A junction boundary mismatches the germline segment, possibly from a read error. The rearrangement uses TRBV7-9 and TRBJ1-1; no clear D. The CDR3 is made up of 13 amino acids. Per the germline V gene, CDR1 is SEHNR and CDR2 is FQNEAQ (reference sequence). The CDR3 coding sequence is TGTTCCAGCAGCTACAGACAGAACACTGAAGCTTTCTTT. It encodes CSSSYRQNTEAFF.

The chain has TRBV11-2 and TRBJ1-4; 11 bases match TRBD1. The CDR3 loop spans 16 amino acids. Germline trimming cut 6 bases from V and 3 bases from J; bases unmatched to any gene: 6. CDR1 SGHAT and CDR2 FQNNGV come from the germline V gene. DNA of the CDR3: TGTGCCAGCAGAAGGGACAGGGGGATCCCTAATGAAAAACTGTTTTTT. Translating gives CASRRDRGIPNEKLFF.

This clone came up once. The rearrangement uses TRBV5-1 and TRBJ2-2; TRBD2 matches at 9 bases. With 5 bases clipped from V and 2 bases from J, the junction kept 7 bases outside the gene matches. The CDR3 is 16 amino acids. Per germline, CDR1 SGHRS and CDR2 YFSETQ. CDR3 nucleotides: TGCGCCAGCAGATTCCTAGCGGGGACTAACACCGGGGAGCTGTTTTTT. Its protein product is CASRFLAGTNTGELFF.

The chain uses TRBV19 and TRBJ1-2; no reliable D call. The CDR3 totals 14 residues. The ends were cut back, 2 bases at V and 6 bases at J, with 13 bases in the middle. Germline CDR1 LNHDA, CDR2 SQIVND (reference sequence). In nucleotides, the CDR3 is TGTGCCAGTAGTATATTCTCAGCGGTCCATGGCTACACCTTC. It encodes CASSIFSAVHGYTF.

This clone was found once. This chain links TRBV19 with TRBJ2-2, with D possibly being TRBD1 (5 bases). Germline CDR1 and CDR2: LNHDA and SQIVND (reference sequence). CDR3 length equals 14 residues. Trimming stripped 7 bases from V and 4 bases from J, with 13 bases between. The CDR3 DNA sequence: TGTGCCAGTACCAGGACACCGACCACCGGGGAGCTGTTTTTT. It specifies CASTRTPTTGELFF.

This clone appeared a few times. The genes are TRBV12-5 and TRBJ2-3, with 9 bases aligning to TRBD1. The CDR3 runs 14 residues. Germline CDR1 and CDR2: LGHNT and FRNRAP. V was clipped by 5 bases and J by 5 bases; unmatched bases: 5. CDR3 sequence (DNA): TGTGCTAGTGGTCAACAGGGGGCTAGAGATACGCAGTATTTT. Encoded protein: CASGQQGARDTQYF. Complete variable domain (other parts from reference TRBV12-5 and TRBJ2-3): DARVTQTPRHKVTEMGQEVTMRCQPILGHNTVFWYRQTMMQGLELLAYFRNRAPLDDSGMPKDRFSAEMPDATLATLKIQPSEPRDSAVYFCASGQQGARDTQYFGPGTRLTVL.

The V and J genes are TRBV20-1 and TRBJ1-1, with D hard to call. Germline V CDR1 and CDR2: DFQATT, SNEGSKA (reference sequence). Trimming cost V 6 bases and J 6 bases, with 11 bases left between them. This CDR3 has 11 amino acids. CDR3 DNA: TGCAGTGCCAACGAGGGAGCTGAAGCTTTCTTT. Amino acids: CSANEGAEAFF.